This record concerns one T cell receptor beta chain sequence. These data originate in a study of control samples from healthy donors and cancer patients. The repertoire was sequenced with immunoSEQ multiplex PCR; TCRdb's copy has only in-frame clones and lacks some. The profile shows tens of thousands of clones, about 85% of them singletons. The CDR3 is 14 amino acids. The germline V gene has CDR1 SGHDT and CDR2 YYEEEE. Trimming stripped 4 bases from V and 3 bases from J, with 13 bases between. The chain joins TRBV5-6 to TRBJ2-5; a possible D gene is TRBD1 (6 bases). Input material: blood. The clonotype was recovered from a woman aged 45-60 years in good health. DNA of the CDR3: TGTGCCAGCAGCATGACAGGACCGAAAGAGACCCAGTACTTC. Translation: CASSMTGPKETQYF.